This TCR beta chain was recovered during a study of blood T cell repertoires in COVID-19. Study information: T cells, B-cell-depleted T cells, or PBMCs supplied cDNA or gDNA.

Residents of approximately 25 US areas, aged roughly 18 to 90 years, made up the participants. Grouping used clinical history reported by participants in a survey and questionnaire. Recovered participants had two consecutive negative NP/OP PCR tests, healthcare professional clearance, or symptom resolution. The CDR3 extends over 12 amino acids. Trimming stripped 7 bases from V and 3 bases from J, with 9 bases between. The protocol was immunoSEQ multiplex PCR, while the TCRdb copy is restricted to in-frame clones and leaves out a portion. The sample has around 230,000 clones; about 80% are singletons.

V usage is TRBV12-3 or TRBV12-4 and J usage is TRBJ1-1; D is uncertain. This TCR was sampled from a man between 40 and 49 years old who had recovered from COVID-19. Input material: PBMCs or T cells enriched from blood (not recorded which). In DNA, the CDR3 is TGTGCCAGCACCCTAGATGACACTGAAGCTTTCTTT. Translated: CASTLDDTEAFF.